This T cell receptor (beta chain) was profiled in a study of blood T cells in healthy people across ages. Study results and limitations: No one knew whether donors had CMV, which possibly confounded expanded clonotype changes. Naive T cell percentage and TCR beta diversity correlated strongly. As age increased, TCR beta diversity per million T cells fell in a roughly linear fashion.

The CDR3 loop spans 15 amino acids. With regard to this clonotype: Its antigen is still unknown.

Through a sample-barcoded 5' primer and a J-beta primer mix, a second PCR was run for roughly 6 to 11 cycles. TCRdb itself ran the 5' RACE reads through MiXCR, one entry per CDR3 protein. The top ten clones hold 30% to 45% of a sample with hundreds of thousands of distinct CDR3 sequences, roughly 50% of them seen once. The sequence was obtained from a man aged 55 to 70 in good health. The chain couples TRBV12-3 or TRBV12-4 to TRBJ2-5; possibly TRBD1 for D (6 bases). The tail of the sequence fits TRBJ2-7 better, so the J call may be wrong. Material for sequencing was blood. The CDR3 region is CASSSRDTYGAEQYF. The CDR3 coding sequence is TGTGCCAGCAGTTCCAGGGACACCTATGGGGCCGAGCAGTACTTC.